This T cell receptor beta chain was observed in a study of OX40 agonist ivuxolimab in advanced cancers. Study context: As their treatment, patients were administered ivuxolimab, an agonistic anti-OX40 (CD134) antibody. Dose-escalation cases comprised hepatocellular carcinoma, melanoma, renal cell or head and neck cancer.

About this clone itself: Its antigen is currently unknown.

TCRdb's table, derived via immunoSEQ multiplex PCR, lists solely in-frame clones and lacks some. In the table there are roughly 92,000 clones, more than 85% of which are singletons. General study findings and limits: In general, CD8+ T cells held more expanded clones than CD4+ did, on average.

CDR3 length: 13 amino acids. The germline V gene has CDR1 SGHDN and CDR2 FVKESK. V was clipped by 5 bases and J by 0 bases, with 7 bases between them. The clonotype was recovered from an adult with an advanced solid tumor such as melanoma, head and neck, liver or kidney cancer. The chain combines TRBV14 with TRBJ1-2; unclear D gene. The sequences come from CD4+ or CD8+ T cells sorted from blood, collected in a trial of the OX40 agonist ivuxolimab. CDR3 nucleotide sequence: TGTGCCAGCAGCTCCGGGACTAACTATGGCTACACCTTC. Its translation is CASSSGTNYGYTF.